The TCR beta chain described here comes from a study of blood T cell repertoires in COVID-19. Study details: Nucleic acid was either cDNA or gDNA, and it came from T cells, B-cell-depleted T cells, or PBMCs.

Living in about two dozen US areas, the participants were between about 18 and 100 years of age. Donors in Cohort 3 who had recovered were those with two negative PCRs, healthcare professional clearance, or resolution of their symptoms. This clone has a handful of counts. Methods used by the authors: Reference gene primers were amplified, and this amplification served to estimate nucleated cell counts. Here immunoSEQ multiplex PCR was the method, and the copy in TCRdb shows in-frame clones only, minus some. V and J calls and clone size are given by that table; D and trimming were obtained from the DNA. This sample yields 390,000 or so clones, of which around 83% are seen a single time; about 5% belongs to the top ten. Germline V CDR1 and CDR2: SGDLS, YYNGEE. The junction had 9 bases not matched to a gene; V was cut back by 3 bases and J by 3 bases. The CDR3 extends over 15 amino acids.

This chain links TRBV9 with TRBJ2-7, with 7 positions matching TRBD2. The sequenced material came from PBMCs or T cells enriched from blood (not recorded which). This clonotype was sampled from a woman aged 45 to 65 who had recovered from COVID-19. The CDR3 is CASSAGGGLGYEQYF. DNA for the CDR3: TGTGCCAGCAGCGCTGGGGGGGGACTCGGCTACGAGCAGTACTTC. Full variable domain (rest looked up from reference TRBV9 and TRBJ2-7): DSGVTQTPKHLITATGQRVTLRCSPRSGDLSVYWYQQSLDQGLQFLIQYYNGEERAKGNILERFSAQQFPDLHSELNLSSLELGDSALYFCASSAGGGLGYEQYFGPGTRLTVT.